A selection of T cell receptor beta chains follows, all from one sample in a study of beta chain features in type 1 diabetes. Here immunoSEQ multiplex PCR was the method, and the copy in TCRdb shows in-frame clones only, minus some. The table records 350,000 or so clones, roughly 21% of them present only once. The sequenced sample was naive CD4+ T cells from blood. These receptors all stem from a woman under 30 in good health. The CDR3 runs from the conserved cysteine through the conserved F or W. A D gene is named only where the DNA matches it firmly. The listing skips clone size in some rows; elsewhere it reads once, few, many or a size class.

j_call v_call d_call clone_size cdr3_nt cdr3_aa
TRBJ2-4 TRBV7-2 NA NA TGTGCCAGCAGCTTAAGTCAGGGCCTCTCGCTAGCCAAAAACATTCAGTACTTC CASSLSQGLSLAKNIQYF
TRBJ1-2 TRBV5-1 NA few TGCGCCAGCAGCTTGGAGGGGGTAGACGGCTACACCTTC CASSLEGVDGYTF
TRBJ2-7 TRBV7-2 TRBD2 NA TGTGCCAGCAGCACAGGGAGCGGGGGGGTGTACGAGCAGTACTTC CASSTGSGGVYEQYF
TRBJ2-7 TRBV5-1 TRBD2 NA TGCGCCAGCAGCCGCGGACTAGCGGGGGACGCCTACGAGCAGTACTTC CASSRGLAGDAYEQYF
TRBJ1-6 TRBV5-1 TRBD1 NA TGCGCCAGCAGCTTGGAGGGACAGTATAATTCACCCCTCCACTTT CASSLEGQYNSPLHF
TRBJ1-1 TRBV29-1 NA few TGCAGCGTTGAAGGGGGAGGTATCGGCACTGAAGCTTTCTTT CSVEGGGIGTEAFF
TRBJ1-5 TRBV27 NA few TGTGCCAGCAGTTTAGCAGGGGGCAATCAGCCCCAGCATTTT CASSLAGGNQPQHF
TRBJ2-3 TRBV19 NA NA TGTGCCAGTAGTATTTCAGGCACAGATACGCAGTATTTT CASSISGTDTQYF
TRBJ1-1 TRBV14 NA NA TGTGCCAGCAGCCAACAGTTGAACACTGAAGCTTTCTTT CASSQQLNTEAFF
TRBJ1-1 TRBV30 NA few TGTGCCTGGAGCCCCAGGACTGAAGCTTTCTTT CAWSPRTEAFF
TRBJ1-4 TRBV7-8 TRBD1 NA TGTGCCAGCAGCTCACAGGGGATTCGGGAAAAACTGTTTTTT CASSSQGIREKLFF
TRBJ2-5 TRBV5-6 NA NA TGTGCCAGCAGCTTGGTTAGCAGGGCTCAAGAGACCCAGTACTTC CASSLVSRAQETQYF
TRBJ2-1 TRBV11-2 NA few TGTGCCAGCAGCATAGCCGTCAGCTCCTACAATGAGCAGTTCTTC CASSIAVSSYNEQFF
TRBJ1-1 TRBV19 NA NA TGTGCCAGTAGTACGACAGGACTGAACACTGAAGCTTTCTTT CASSTTGLNTEAFF
TRBJ2-7 TRBV13 NA NA TGTGCCAGCAGCGTCCAGCTGGGGGCCGAGCAGTACTTC CASSVQLGAEQYF
TRBJ1-2 TRBV4-1 NA once TGCGCCAGCAGCCAAGACTCGCAGGGGAACTATGGCTACACCTTC CASSQDSQGNYGYTF
TRBJ2-1 TRBV19 NA NA TGTGCCAGCGGGGAGCGGTACAATGAGCAGTTCTTC CASGERYNEQFF
TRBJ2-7 TRBV6-5 TRBD1 few TGTGCCAGCAACAGGCAGGGACAGGGGAGGGACGAGCAGTACTTC CASNRQGQGRDEQYF
TRBJ2-1 TRBV5-1 NA NA TGCGCCAGCAGCAAAGACAACCCGAGAAATGAGCAGTTCTTC CASSKDNPRNEQFF
TRBJ2-1 TRBV29-1 TRBD2 NA TGCAGCGGCCGGACTAGCGGCAATTACAATGAGCAGTTCTTC CSGRTSGNYNEQFF
TRBJ1-1 TRBV30 NA few TGTGCCTGGAGTCAGGGATTGAACACTGAAGCTTTCTTT CAWSQGLNTEAFF
TRBJ2-1 TRBV5-1 NA NA TGCGCCAGCAGCTTTCGACAGACAGACGATGAGCAGTTCTTC CASSFRQTDDEQFF
TRBJ1-2 TRBV9 NA NA TGTGCCAGCAGCGTAGAAATAGGGGGTAACTATGGCTACACCTTC CASSVEIGGNYGYTF
TRBJ2-7 TRBV30 TRBD2 NA TGTGCCTGGAGTCCGCCACTAGCGCCCTACGAGCAGTACTTC CAWSPPLAPYEQYF
TRBJ2-3 TRBV7-3 TRBD2 NA TGTGCCAGCAGCCCGGGGGGGGATACGCAGTATTTT CASSPGGDTQYF
TRBJ2-1 TRBV7-9 TRBD2 NA TGTGCCAGCAGCTTAGCTCCTAGCGGCCTCCCGAATGAGCAGTTCTTC CASSLAPSGLPNEQFF
TRBJ2-7 TRBV9 NA NA TGTGCCAGCAGCAAGACAGGGGAGGGTTCCTACGAGCAGTACTTC CASSKTGEGSYEQYF
TRBJ2-5 TRBV6-5 TRBD2 NA TGTGCCAGCAGCCTAGCGGGGGGAAGGGAGACCCAGTACTTC CASSLAGGRETQYF
TRBJ1-2 TRBV11-2 NA NA TGTGCCAGCAGCTTAGCGTCCAGGGAGGGTGGCTACACCTTC CASSLASREGGYTF
TRBJ1-6 TRBV5-1 TRBD1 NA TGCGCCAGCAGCTTGGGGGACAGGGGCTCACCCCTCCACTTT CASSLGDRGSPLHF
TRBJ2-5 TRBV21-1 NA few TGTGCCAGCAGCAAAAGGGGGCGAGAGACCCAGTACTTC CASSKRGRETQYF
TRBJ1-1 TRBV19 TRBD1 few TGTGCCAGTAGACAGGGGTGGACTGAAGCTTTCTTT CASRQGWTEAFF
TRBJ2-6 TRBV5-4 NA few TGTGCCAGCAGCTTCCGGGGGTCTGGGGCCAACGTCCTGACTTTC CASSFRGSGANVLTF
TRBJ1-6 TRBV7-2 NA NA TGTGCCAGCAGCCCCGGGGCGGGGTCACCCCTCCACTTT CASSPGAGSPLHF
TRBJ2-5 TRBV5-4 NA NA TGTGCCAGCAGCACTGACACCCAGACCCAGTACTTC CASSTDTQTQYF
TRBJ2-2 TRBV2 NA NA TGTGCCAGCAGTGAGGGGAGCGCCGGGGAGCTGTTTTTT CASSEGSAGELFF
TRBJ1-1 TRBV5-4 NA few TGTGCCAGCAGCGCGCCGCGGAACACTGAAGCTTTCTTT CASSAPRNTEAFF